What follows are 2 T cell receptor beta chains derived from one specimen sequenced in a study of tumor-infiltrating lymphocytes in primary liver carcinoma. Each 20-30 mg portion of unsorted bulk tissue served as the source for co-extraction of RNA and DNA. Using a constant-region primer together with ProtoScript II reverse transcriptase, TCR beta cDNA was made from about 500 ng of total RNA. Libraries covering TCR beta were generated through three nested multiplex PCR rounds (using a slightly modified ARM-PCR). TRBV1-TRBV30 forward primers paired with a C-beta reverse primer drove the first two PCR rounds, around 10 cycles each. TCRdb re-analysed the multiplex PCR reads in MiXCR, keeping a single row per CDR3 protein. The data hold 80,000 or so distinct CDR3 sequences, with around 66% observed a single time. Sequencing used tumor-adjacent normal liver tissue. The receptors here all came from a man in his forties with primary liver carcinoma and hepatitis B virus infection.

The rearrangement links TRBV11-1 to TRBJ2-1; D possibly corresponds to TRBD2 (7 bases). Germline CDR1 reads SGHAT; CDR2 reads FQDESV (reference sequence). V gave up 9 bases and J gave up 6 bases, with 21 bases separating them. This CDR3 has 15 amino acids. The DNA of the CDR3 is TGTGCCAGTAGGGGGGGAACAATCCTCTCCAATGAGCAGTTCTTC. It encodes CASRGGTILSNEQFF. Supplemented by reference TRBV11-1 and TRBJ2-1, the full variable domain reads EAEVAQSPRYKITEKSQAVAFWCDPISGHATLYWYRQILGQGPELLVQFQDESVVDDSQLPKDRFSAERLKGVDSTLKIQPAELGDSAMYLCASRGGTILSNEQFFGPGTRLTVL.

As regards this clonotype: One end of the junction fails to match germline, which may point to a read error. The chain is built from TRBV6-6 and TRBJ2-7; 8 positions match TRBD1. CDR1 and CDR2 (germline): MNHNY, SVGAGI (reference sequence). The length of the CDR3 is 16 residues. CDR3 in DNA: TGTGCCAACAGTTCCATTTCGGGGACAGGATGGTACGAGCAGTACTTC. It specifies CANSSISGTGWYEQYF.